The 21 T cell receptor beta chains given below trace back to one sample, sequenced in a study of Graves' ophthalmopathy and Graves' hyperthyroidism. Amplification of TCR beta CDR3 regions used RNA transcripts. The first-round RT-PCR employed HTBI primers together with the Qiagen OneStep RT-PCR kit. A multiplex PCR was then performed as the second round. A single record per CDR3 protein comes from TCRdb applying MiXCR to the multiplex PCR reads. The table has about 230,000 distinct CDR3 sequences, 45% seen once; the top ten hold more than 45%. The material sequenced was peripheral blood. These receptors all come from an adult man with Graves' ophthalmopathy.

This clonotype was counted a few times. J is TRBJ2-5 and V is TRBV10-3; tentatively, D is TRBD1 (6 bases). The CDR3 is made up of 15 amino acids. CDR1 and CDR2 from the germline V gene are ENHRY and SYGVKD. V dropped 2 bases and J dropped 5 bases, with 15 bases sitting between them. CDR3 in amino acids: CAISEAGDSGETQYF. The CDR3 nucleotides are TGTGCCATCAGTGAGGCAGGGGATTCGGGGGAGACCCAGTACTTC.

The chain combines TRBV7-9 with TRBJ1-3; D unclear. With 4 bases removed from V and 8 bases from J, the gap between germline ends came to 12 bases. This CDR3 spans 13 amino acids. Germline assignment: CDR1 SEHNR and CDR2 FQNEAQ (reference sequence). The CDR3 reads CASSYGRGDTIYF. CDR3 coding DNA: TGTGCCAGCAGCTACGGACGAGGAGACACCATATATTTT.

The chain links TRBV12-3 or TRBV12-4 to TRBJ2-7; possible D gene TRBD1, 7 bases. The V gene lost 8 bases and the J gene lost 2 bases, with 13 bases spanning the gap. The CDR3 is 13 residues long. The CDR3 loop is CASGGDSAYEQYF. The CDR3 DNA reads as TGTGCCAGCGGCGGGGACAGCGCCTACGAGCAGTACTTC.

This chain joins TRBV29-1 and TRBJ1-2, with no clear D. The V and J ends lost 0 bases and 8 bases respectively, with 16 bases between them. The CDR3 consists of 14 residues. Germline CDR1 and CDR2: SQVTM and ANQGSEA. The DNA of the CDR3 is TGCAGCGTTGAAGATAAGGGTCCTGCCGGGGGCTACACCTTC. This gives the protein CSVEDKGPAGGYTF.

The chain employs TRBV10-3 and TRBJ2-7, with 7 bases that match TRBD2. This CDR3 spans 13 amino acids. V lost 10 bases and J lost 4; bases outside the gene matches: 10. The V gene's germline CDR1 is ENHRY and CDR2 SYGVKD. This chain's CDR3 is CASRVGRDYEQYF. The CDR3 DNA follows: TGTGCCAGCAGGGTTGGGAGGGATTACGAGCAGTACTTC.

There are a few counts of this clonotype. CDR3: CASSLAGDYIGNYEQYF. CDR3 sequence (DNA): TGTGCCAGCAGCTTAGCGGGTGACTACATAGGCAACTACGAGCAGTACTTC. This sequence joins TRBV6-5 and TRBJ2-7; 7 bases line up with TRBD2. The CDR3 extends over 17 amino acids. In germline, CDR1 is MNHEY, CDR2 SVGAGI. Trimming at V came to 6 bases and at J to 3 bases, leaving 17 bases not matched to a gene.

About this clonotype: One end of the junction varies from germline; a read error may be responsible. The CDR3 region is CASSLGQTARAKYGYTF. In nucleotides, the CDR3 is TGTGCCAGCAGTTTGGGACAAACCGCGCGGGCTAAATATGGCTACACCTTC. J is TRBJ1-2 and V is TRBV13, with TRBD1 as a possible D gene (6 bases). The CDR3 has 17 amino acids. CDR1 is PRHDT, CDR2 FYEKMQ, per germline (reference sequence).

This chain links TRBV9 with TRBJ2-7; D is possibly TRBD2 (5 bases). Trimming pared 4 bases from V and 0 bases from J, leaving 20 bases between. Germline V gene sequence: CDR1 SGDLS, CDR2 YYNGEE. The CDR3 consists of 17 residues. CDR3 loop: CASSRELGGSSSYEQYF. The CDR3, as DNA: TGTGCCAGCAGCCGCGAACTAGGCGGTTCGAGCTCCTACGAGCAGTACTTC.

The chain recombines TRBV19 with TRBJ1-4; D is possibly TRBD1 (6 bases). The germline V and J ends were trimmed by 6 bases and 0 bases, with 11 bases remaining between them. The germline CDR1 and CDR2 sequences are LNHDA and SQIVND (reference sequence). The CDR3 spans 15 residues. The CDR3 DNA reads as TGTGCCAGTAGGCCTCAGGGGTCAACTAATGAAAAACTGTTTTTT. It is translated as CASRPQGSTNEKLFF.

The V gene is TRBV29-1, the J gene TRBJ1-2, with D possibly TRBD1 on 5 matching bases. The CDR3 extends over 14 amino acids. The V end was cut by 5 bases, the J end by 0 bases, with 13 bases between. CDR1 and CDR2 from the germline V gene are SQVTM and ANQGSEA. CDR3 loop: CSVYTTEPNYGYTF. The DNA for the CDR3 is TGCAGCGTTTACACGACAGAGCCTAACTATGGCTACACCTTC.

CDR3 in amino acids: CASSNLGQGLVEQYF. In DNA form, the CDR3 reads TGTGCCAGTAGTAACCTGGGACAGGGACTGGTCGAGCAGTACTTC. This rearrangement joins TRBV19 to TRBJ2-7, with 9 bases matching TRBD1. The length of the CDR3 is 15 residues. J gave up 6 bases and V 4 bases, and 10 bases lay outside the gene matches. The germline CDR1 and CDR2 sequences are LNHDA and SQIVND (reference sequence).

The gene calls are TRBV12-3 or TRBV12-4 and TRBJ1-2, with a weak D call TRBD1 (6 bases). V was pared by 5 bases and J by 5 bases, with 12 bases between. The CDR3 runs to 13 residues. CDR3 sequence reads: CASSEGEGYGYTF. The CDR3 DNA reads as TGTGCCAGCAGTGAGGGGGAAGGGTATGGCTACACCTTC.

The chain has TRBV25-1 and TRBJ2-7, with TRBD1 matching over 8 bases. This CDR3 region has 15 residues. Germline CDR1 MGHDK, CDR2 SYGVNS. The trim removed 6 bases at V and 2 bases at J, leaving 9 bases unmatched. This CDR3 reads CASSRETGAPYEQYF. The CDR3 DNA follows: TGTGCCAGCAGCCGCGAGACAGGGGCCCCCTACGAGCAGTACTTC.

This clonotype was detected a few times. This chain uses TRBV2 with TRBJ2-2; D gene ambiguous. Trimming shortened V by 5 bases and J by 8 bases, and 9 bases separated the two germline ends. The CDR3 spans 12 residues. Germline assignment: CDR1 SNHLY and CDR2 FYNNEI. The CDR3 sequence: CASSFIRGELFF. The CDR3 coding sequence is TGTGCCAGCAGTTTCATCAGGGGGGAGCTGTTTTTT.

Comment on this clonotype: An end of the junction does not agree with germline; a read error may underlie this. The chain links TRBV29-1 to TRBJ2-5; a possible D gene is TRBD2 (6 bases). Germline V gives CDR1 SQVTM, CDR2 ANQGSEA. The CDR3 consists of 15 residues. The CDR3 loop reads CAWTYRWGEQETQYF. The CDR3 coding sequence is TGTGCCTGGACCTACCGGTGGGGGGAGCAAGAGACCCAGTACTTC.

This chain connects TRBV7-9 to TRBJ2-5; 10 positions agree with TRBD1. With V trimmed by 5 bases and J by 1 base, 7 bases remained unmatched. Germline V gene sequence: CDR1 SEHNR, CDR2 FQNEAQ (reference sequence). The CDR3 totals 16 residues. CDR3 nucleotides: TGTGCCAGCAGCCCCGGGGACAGGGGTATCCAAGAGACCCAGTACTTC. It specifies CASSPGDRGIQETQYF.

The table lists this clonotype with a few counts. The rearrangement uses TRBV7-8 and TRBJ1-2; D is ambiguous. The V end lost 7 bases, the J end lost 1 base, and 10 bases lay between the germline ends. The CDR3 extends over 13 amino acids. Germline V gene sequence: CDR1 SGHVS, CDR2 FQNEAQ. This chain's CDR3 is CASTPDINYGYTF. Here the CDR3 DNA reads TGTGCCAGCACCCCCGACATTAACTATGGCTACACCTTC.

The CDR3 DNA is TGTGCCAGCAACTCAGGGAACAGGGGGAGCGAGCAGTACTTC. As protein: CASNSGNRGSEQYF. V gene TRBV28 combines with J gene TRBJ2-7, with 8 bases lining up with TRBD1. J was trimmed by 6 bases and V by 7 bases; bases with no gene match: 11. The CDR3 is 14 amino acids. Per germline, CDR1 MDHEN and CDR2 SYDVKM.

The genes are TRBV29-1 and TRBJ2-7; perhaps D is TRBD1 or TRBD2 (5 bases each). V dropped 2 bases and J dropped 2 bases, with 13 bases sitting between them. The CDR3 totals 14 residues. The germline V gene has CDR1 SQVTM and CDR2 ANQGSEA. CDR3 DNA sequence: TGCAGCGTTGAATACGGGGCGAGGCCCTACGAGCAGTACTTC. It specifies CSVEYGARPYEQYF.

In this sample, this clonotype turned up a few times. The V gene is TRBV7-6, the J gene TRBJ2-2; D gene ambiguous. The ends were cut back, 5 bases at V and 0 bases at J, with 16 bases in the middle. CDR1 is SGHVS, CDR2 FNYEAQ, per germline. The CDR3 extends over 17 amino acids. The CDR3 spells CASSAAVGPTNTGELFF. The CDR3 bases are TGTGCCAGCAGCGCAGCCGTAGGACCAACGAACACCGGGGAGCTGTTTTTT.

The chain combines TRBV9 with TRBJ2-7; no clear D gene. Trimming cost V 4 bases and J 0 bases, with 17 bases left between them. Germline loops: CDR1 SGDLS, CDR2 YYNGEE. CDR3 length equals 16 residues. The DNA for the CDR3 is TGTGCCAGCAGCCCAACACCCGACTGGCGCTCCTACGAGCAGTACTTC. Its translation: CASSPTPDWRSYEQYF.